This T cell receptor beta chain was sequenced for a study of T cells after posttransplantation cyclophosphamide. Broader study findings: After PTCy, TRB diversity resembled that of CNI/methotrexate controls. Skin or GI-infiltrating T cells shared few TRB sequences with blood. Later blood repertoires were often dominated by clones from the donor CD8+ memory compartment.

On the day of bone marrow donation, the related graft donor provided peripheral blood. With respect to this clone: Its antigen is unidentified.

CDR3 size: 15 residues. J lost 5 bases, V lost 3 bases, and 7 bases had no gene match. Germline V gene lookup returns CDR1 LNHDA and CDR2 SQIVND (reference sequence). Only in-frame clones appear in the TCRdb table, and some are missing; sequencing was by immunoSEQ multiplex PCR. The data show around 30,000 clones, 86% seen once. The chain uses TRBV19 and TRBJ2-3, with 8 bases that match TRBD2. The source of this sequence is a man aged 50 or older. The sample was PBMCs. CDR3 coding DNA: TGTGCCAGTAGTATGATCCGGGGGGGGAGAGATACGCAGTATTTT. Its translation is CASSMIRGGRDTQYF.